This TCR beta chain was retrieved from a study of PD-1 blockade in classical Hodgkin lymphoma. Study-wide results and limits: Still unresolved is the cause of the repertoire differences, which may be disease activity or prior therapy. Significantly greater TCR diversity emerged by C4D1 in CD4+ cells but not CD8+ cells. Baseline TCR diversity was reportedly lower in newly diagnosed patients than in healthy donors. It was reported as lower still in relapsed/refractory patients. Patients starting nivolumab less than 1 year after ASCT had lower diversity and were excluded from later analyses.

Clones were sequenced by immunoSEQ multiplex PCR, and TCRdb holds only the in-frame ones, with some missing. Of roughly 56,000 clones in the sample, around 90% were seen once. In regard to this clone: Its target is not known.

The time point denotes: cycle 4 day 1 (C4D1), after less than 7 weeks of nivolumab. No patient escaped relapse after autologous stem cell transplantation, and brentuximab vedotin exposure varied. CDR3 length: 14 residues. V lost 6 bases, J lost 1 base, and 2 bases stayed unmatched. Germline values: CDR1 MNHEY, CDR2 SVGAGI. The input for sequencing was peripheral blood mononuclear cells (PBMCs), taken before the fourth cycle of nivolumab. This TCR derives from a human donor with classical Hodgkin lymphoma. V gene TRBV6-5 combines with J gene TRBJ2-4; 8 nucleotides match TRBD2. The CDR3 DNA reads TGTGCCAGCAGATCTAGCGGGGCCAAAAACATTCAGTACTTC. The encoded protein is CASRSSGAKNIQYF.